Following are 18 T cell receptor beta chains from one sample sequenced in a study of T cells in localized non-small cell lung cancer. Sequencing was performed with immunoSEQ multiplex PCR; in TCRdb, only in-frame clones are kept and a portion is missing. This table has around 91,000 clones, roughly 86% appearing once. The specimen comprised peripheral blood, sampled before any cancer treatment. Receptor source: a man between 35 and 75 years old with stage I squamous cell lung carcinoma.

The CDR3 loop is CASGLGRDTEAFF. The CDR3 DNA reads as TGTGCTAGTGGTTTGGGACGGGACACTGAAGCTTTCTTT. The rearrangement links TRBV12-5 to TRBJ1-1, with D uncertain. The germline V gene encodes CDR1 LGHNT and CDR2 FRNRAP. The CDR3 covers 13 residues. Between the trimmed V and J ends, which lost 1 base and 3 bases, there was a span of 6 bases.

This clone appeared a few times. The rearrangement uses TRBV5-8 and TRBJ1-1; D remains ambiguous. The V and J ends lost 0 bases and 5 bases respectively, with 20 bases between them. CDR1 is SGHTS, CDR2 YDEGEE, per germline. This CDR3 comprises 17 residues. The CDR3 coding sequence is TGTGCCAGCAGCTTGGCACTGGGGATCAGGCCGCCAACTGAAGCTTTCTTT. Residues: CASSLALGIRPPTEAFF.

In DNA form, the CDR3 reads TGTGCCAGCAGTGAATTGACAGGGGGCGCATATGGCTACACCTTC. As protein: CASSELTGGAYGYTF. The chain couples TRBV25-1 to TRBJ1-2; 10 bases line up with TRBD1. CDR1 and CDR2 (germline): MGHDK, SYGVNS. V gave up 1 base and J gave up 5 bases; unmatched junction bases: 4. The CDR3 is 15 residues long.

V is TRBV7-2 and J is TRBJ2-7, with D possibly called TRBD1 or TRBD2 (6 bases each). The CDR3 totals 19 residues. Germline V CDR1 and CDR2: SGHTA, FQGNSA. Trimming left V 3 bases short and J 0 bases short, with 24 bases between. In nucleotides, the CDR3 is TGTGCCAGCAGCTTCTGGACAGCCAGGGAGGTAACGGACTCCTACGAGCAGTACTTC. Amino acids: CASSFWTAREVTDSYEQYF.

V and J are TRBV4-1 and TRBJ2-7; D gene ambiguous. CDR1 MGHRA and CDR2 YSYEKL come from the germline V gene. The CDR3 length is 14 residues. The V gene lost 0 bases and the J gene lost 5 bases, with 11 bases spanning the gap. CDR3 amino acids: CASSQDSTADEQYF. In nucleotides, the CDR3 is TGCGCCAGCAGCCAAGATAGCACAGCCGACGAGCAGTACTTC.

The V gene is TRBV5-1, the J gene TRBJ2-6, with D possibly matching TRBD1 (5 bases). The CDR3 totals 15 residues. V was shortened by 3 bases and J by 4 bases, with 11 bases between the two germline ends. Per germline, CDR1 SGHRS and CDR2 YFSETQ. CDR3 loop: CASSWEQAGANVLTF. CDR3 nucleotide sequence: TGCGCCAGCAGCTGGGAACAGGCAGGGGCCAACGTCCTGACTTTC.

The chain links TRBV6-5 to TRBJ1-2, with a weak D call TRBD1 (5 bases). Trimming pared 5 bases from V and 2 bases from J, leaving 15 bases between. The CDR3 has 15 amino acids. From germline, CDR1 is MNHEY and CDR2 SVGAGI. Here the CDR3 DNA reads TGTGCCAGCAGTCCTCTCTCCACAGGCAACTATGGCTACACCTTC. This gives the protein CASSPLSTGNYGYTF.

This clone came up once. The chain uses TRBV6-6 and TRBJ2-7; the D is unclear. V was pared by 0 bases and J by 1 base, with 13 bases between. This CDR3 is built from 16 residues. Germline values: CDR1 MNHNY, CDR2 SVGAGI (reference sequence). The CDR3 sequence: CASSYSPGHQSYEQYF. Written as DNA, the CDR3 is TGTGCCAGCAGTTACTCACCGGGCCATCAATCCTACGAGCAGTACTTC.

The CDR3 DNA is TGCGCCAGCAGCCAAGCTCCCCCGGAGGGACAATATGGCACTGAAGCTTTCTTT. Its protein is CASSQAPPEGQYGTEAFF. V usage is TRBV4-3 and J usage is TRBJ1-1, with D perhaps matching TRBD1 (6 bases). The germline CDR1 and CDR2 sequences are LGHNA and YSLEER. V lost 1 base, J lost 4 bases, and 22 bases lay in between. This CDR3 region has 18 residues.

V gene TRBV7-9 combines with J gene TRBJ1-2; no clear D gene. Germline CDR1 is SEHNR and CDR2 is FQNEAQ (reference sequence). Trimming cost V 1 base and J 0 bases, with 6 bases left between them. The CDR3 is 14 amino acids. This CDR3 is CASSLGLANYGYTF. In DNA form, the CDR3 reads TGTGCCAGCAGCTTAGGCTTAGCTAACTATGGCTACACCTTC.

This clone was detected only a few times. V and J are TRBV5-1 and TRBJ1-1, with D tentatively TRBD1 (5 bases). CDR3 length: 15 amino acids. V shed 2 bases and J shed 5 bases, with 16 bases lying between them. Germline V gives CDR1 SGHRS, CDR2 YFSETQ. The CDR3: CASSLIFRGRTEAFF. The CDR3 nucleotides read TGCGCCAGCAGCTTAATCTTCCGGGGACGTACTGAAGCTTTCTTT.

This chain connects TRBV7-2 to TRBJ2-1, with D uncertain. The CDR3 is 14 residues long. The V end lost 5 bases, the J end lost 3 bases, and 11 bases lay between the germline ends. The germline gives CDR1 SGHTA, CDR2 FQGNSA. The CDR3 region has the DNA TGTGCCAGCAGCCTGATGGGGTACTACAATGAGCAGTTCTTC. It encodes CASSLMGYYNEQFF.

The chain uses TRBV6-1 and TRBJ1-3; no definite D call. Per the germline V gene, CDR1 is MNHNS and CDR2 is SASEGT. The CDR3 totals 13 residues. V gave up 10 bases and J gave up 0 bases, with 10 bases separating them. The CDR3 loop is CATKISSGNTIYF. CDR3 bases: TGTGCCACAAAGATAAGCTCTGGAAACACCATATATTTT.

The chain is built from TRBV5-1 and TRBJ2-1, with D tentatively TRBD1 (6 bases). The germline V gene encodes CDR1 SGHRS and CDR2 YFSETQ. Trimming cost V 4 bases and J 2 bases, with 13 bases left between them. This CDR3 comprises 15 residues. This CDR3 is CASSPGTLTYNEQFF. The DNA of the CDR3 is TGCGCCAGCAGCCCCGGGACACTAACCTACAATGAGCAGTTCTTC.

This clone was picked up one time. The chain links TRBV29-1 to TRBJ1-6; D is ambiguous. The CDR3 runs 13 residues. Germline-derived CDR1 and CDR2 are SQVTM and ANQGSEA. Trimming shortened V by 4 bases and J by 5 bases, and 9 bases separated the two germline ends. CDR3 coding DNA: TGCAGCGTTGCCAAACAAAATAATTCACCCCTCCACTTT. Its protein product is CSVAKQNNSPLHF.

The table lists this clone with a count of one. For the CDR3, the DNA is TGTGCCAGCAGCTCCCGACTAGCGGGGTCGGATGAGCAGTTCTTC. Protein sequence: CASSSRLAGSDEQFF. This chain uses TRBV7-9 with TRBJ2-1, with TRBD2 identical over 11 bases. This CDR3 contains 15 residues. Germline V gene sequence: CDR1 SEHNR, CDR2 FQNEAQ (reference sequence). V lost 4 bases and J lost 8; bases outside the gene matches: 7.

V usage is TRBV5-5 and J usage is TRBJ1-6; D not certain. The V gene lost 0 bases and the J gene lost 0 bases, with 13 bases spanning the gap. The CDR3 sequence is 18 residues long. CDR1 is SGHKS, CDR2 YYEKEE, per germline (reference sequence). The CDR3 region is CASSLEATSSSYNSPLHF. DNA for the CDR3: TGTGCCAGCAGCTTGGAGGCCACATCTAGCTCCTATAATTCACCCCTCCACTTT.

The chain uses TRBV7-2 and TRBJ2-3; 11 positions match TRBD1. CDR1 and CDR2 from the germline V gene are SGHTA and FQGNSA. The CDR3 is made up of 15 amino acids. With 5 bases clipped from V and 10 bases from J, the junction kept 11 bases outside the gene matches. The CDR3 spells CASSPGTGGLVAQYF. The CDR3 DNA is TGTGCCAGCAGCCCCGGGACAGGGGGATTAGTCGCGCAGTATTTT.